Given below is one TCR beta chain in context. Its specificity is unknown. Trimming left V 6 bases short and J 0 bases short, with 11 bases between. Germline values: CDR1 SNHLY, CDR2 FYNNEI. The length of the CDR3 is 14 residues. The time point here: week 5, during vaccination. All doses held 300 ug of mutant IDH1 20-mer peptide, with topical imiquimod. Clones were sequenced by immunoSEQ multiplex PCR, and TCRdb holds only the in-frame ones, with some missing. The sample has 25,000 to 30,000 clones; 89% are singletons. The sample originates from a study of a mutant IDH1 vaccine in newly diagnosed glioma. Study overall: Vaccination began 4-6 weeks post radiotherapy alone, or with temozolomide cycles.

This clonotype originated in a man aged 18 to 29 with glioma. This chain uses TRBV2 with TRBJ1-1; unclear D gene. This specimen was PBMCs, taken from a glioma patient whose treatment included an IDH1 peptide vaccine. The CDR3 nucleotides read TGTGCCAGCAGGGCCGACACGATGAACACTGAAGCTTTCTTT. Translated: CASRADTMNTEAFF.